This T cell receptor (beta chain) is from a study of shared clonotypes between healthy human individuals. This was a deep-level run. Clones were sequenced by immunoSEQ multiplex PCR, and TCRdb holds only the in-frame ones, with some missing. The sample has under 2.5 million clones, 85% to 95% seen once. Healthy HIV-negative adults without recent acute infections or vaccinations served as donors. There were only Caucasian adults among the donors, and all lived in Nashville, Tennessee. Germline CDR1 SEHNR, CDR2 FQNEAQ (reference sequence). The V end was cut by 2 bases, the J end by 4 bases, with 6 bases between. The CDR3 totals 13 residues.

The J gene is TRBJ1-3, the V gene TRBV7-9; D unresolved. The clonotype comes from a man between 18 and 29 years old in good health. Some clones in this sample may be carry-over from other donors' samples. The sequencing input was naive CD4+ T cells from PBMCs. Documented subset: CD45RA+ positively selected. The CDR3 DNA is TGTGCCAGCAGCTTATACGGCGGAAACACCATATATTTT. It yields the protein CASSLYGGNTIYF.